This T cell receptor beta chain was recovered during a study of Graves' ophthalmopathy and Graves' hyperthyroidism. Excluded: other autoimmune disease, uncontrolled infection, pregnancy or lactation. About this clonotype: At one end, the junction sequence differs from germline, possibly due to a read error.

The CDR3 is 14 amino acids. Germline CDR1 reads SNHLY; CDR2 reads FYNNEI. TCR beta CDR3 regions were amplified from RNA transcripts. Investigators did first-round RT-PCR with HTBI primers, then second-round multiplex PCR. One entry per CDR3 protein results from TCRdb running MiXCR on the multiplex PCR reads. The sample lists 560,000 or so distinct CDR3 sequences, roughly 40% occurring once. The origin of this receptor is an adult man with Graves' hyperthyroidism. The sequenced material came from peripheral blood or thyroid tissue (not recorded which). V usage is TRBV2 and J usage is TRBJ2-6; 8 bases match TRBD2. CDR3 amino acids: CASSGVGRANVLTF. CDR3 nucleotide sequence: TGTGCCAGCAGCGGGGTCGGGAGGGCTAACGTCCTGACTTTC.